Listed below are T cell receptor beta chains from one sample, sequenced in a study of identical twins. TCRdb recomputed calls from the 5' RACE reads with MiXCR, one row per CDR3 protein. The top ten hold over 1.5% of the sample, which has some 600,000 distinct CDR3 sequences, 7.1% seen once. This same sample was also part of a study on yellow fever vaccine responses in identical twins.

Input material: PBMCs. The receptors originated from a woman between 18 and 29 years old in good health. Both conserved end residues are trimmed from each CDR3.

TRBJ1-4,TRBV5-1,ASSSTMGATNEKLF
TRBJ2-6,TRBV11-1,ASSLAAGGGDHSGANVLT
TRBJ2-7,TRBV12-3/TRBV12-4,ASTPDSYEQY
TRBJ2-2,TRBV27,ASSFSITVTGELF
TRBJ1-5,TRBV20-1,SASPVTSNQPQH
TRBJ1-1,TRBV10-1,ASSESGTGLNTEAF
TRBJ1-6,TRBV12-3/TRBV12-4,ASSSGGGNSPLH
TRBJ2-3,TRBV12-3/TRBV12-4,ASSPGSSVTDTQY
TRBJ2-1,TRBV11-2,ASREGLNIWGDEQF
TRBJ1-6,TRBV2,ASSFGIGYNSPLH
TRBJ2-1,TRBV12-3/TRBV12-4,ASTNSGTYNEQF
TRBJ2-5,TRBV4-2,ASSPSGQGTETQY
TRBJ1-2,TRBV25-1,ASSEFGQAGSKGYT
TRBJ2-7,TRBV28,ASSGLYYEQY